This entry describes one T cell receptor beta chain. The antigen is undetermined. A read error may explain this, as a much larger clone is one base away. This sample is part of a study of molecular identifiers for immune sequencing clone quantification. The overall study: Replicate runs used RNA from roughly 21,000 or 96,000 naive CD8 cells, which was split five ways into aliquots, and four of those aliquots were then sequenced.

The CDR3 loop spans 17 amino acids. Trimming at V came to 8 bases and at J to 1 base, leaving 16 bases not matched to a gene. The germline CDR1 and CDR2 sequences are SEHNR and FQNEAQ (reference sequence). Overall study findings and caveats: Effector cells kept over 98% of their molecules in clones above 20 RNA copies, while naive cells kept under 1% there.

Sorting captured naive CD8 T cells as CD8+CD4-CCR7+CD45RA+. With listed TCR primers and previously described methods, bulk TCR libraries were prepared. MiXCR, applied by TCRdb to the PCR reads, yields one record per CDR3 protein. The table has under 350,000 distinct CDR3 sequences, roughly 24% seen once. The clonotype originates from a human donor in good health. Some libraries in this study had Jurkat cell RNA spiked in. Sample: naive CD8+ T cells from blood, with Jurkat cell RNA spiked in. Specified subset: FACS-sorted CD8+CD4-CCR7+CD45RA+ naive T cells. The chain is built from TRBV7-9 and TRBJ2-5; TRBD2 matches 7 bases. CDR3 amino acids: CASGLELADVIQETQYF. Here the CDR3 DNA reads TGTGCCAGCGGCCTAGAGCTAGCGGACGTGATCCAAGAGACCCAGTACTTC.